This T cell receptor beta chain was profiled in a study of T cells in tuberculosis. This CDR3 comprises 16 residues. Sequencing was performed with immunoSEQ multiplex PCR; in TCRdb, only in-frame clones are kept and a portion is missing. The sample has tens of thousands of clones; 80% to 95% are singletons. V gene TRBV21-1 combines with J gene TRBJ2-2; no check of the table's D call, TRBD2, against the DNA was made. TRBV21-1 is tagged as a pseudogene. The specimen was PBMCs. The receptor was isolated from a donor aged 10-29 years with latent tuberculosis or without tuberculosis infection. The CDR3 DNA reads TGTGCCAGCATCCAAAGGGGACTAGCCCACACCGGGGAGCTGTTTTTT. Its protein product is CASIQRGLAHTGELFF.